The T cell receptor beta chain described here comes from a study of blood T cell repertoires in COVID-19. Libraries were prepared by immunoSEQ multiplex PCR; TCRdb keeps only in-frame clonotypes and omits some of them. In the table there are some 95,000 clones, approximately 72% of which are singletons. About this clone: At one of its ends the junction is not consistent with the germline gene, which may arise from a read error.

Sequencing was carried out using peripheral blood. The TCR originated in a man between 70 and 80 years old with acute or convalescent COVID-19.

The CDR3 DNA sequence: TGCGCCAGCAGCTTAATAGGACAGGGCGATCAATCCTCTTTT. Residues: CASSLIGQGDQSSF. The chain is built from TRBV5-1 and TRBJ1-4, with 8 bases fitting TRBD1. Germline CDR1 is SGHRS and CDR2 is YFSETQ. The CDR3 has 14 residues.